The rows below give T cell receptor beta chains drawn from one sample of a study of T cells expressing NK-cell markers. TCRdb re-called the 5' RACE reads and gives one entry per CDR3 protein, without DNA. The sample has fewer than 300,000 distinct CDR3 sequences. The material sequenced was blood T cells: a sorted CD56 or NKG2C T cell subset, CD4+ or CD8+ T cells, or bulk PBMC T cells (not recorded which). Receptors were obtained from a woman aged 18-69 years in good health. CDR3s include the opening cysteine and the closing phenylalanine or tryptophan.

len,v_gene,j_gene,CDR3aa
16,TRBV18,TRBJ1-5,CASSPLGGGGNQPQHF
15,TRBV4-3,TRBJ1-1,CASSQAQGVNTEAFF
14,TRBV7-2,TRBJ2-1,CASSFSGGNGEQFF
16,TRBV25-1,TRBJ1-4,CASSEGTRPLGEKLFF
13,TRBV3-1,TRBJ1-5,CASSQDREQPQHF
16,TRBV7-3,TRBJ2-2,CASSLLGTGSTGELFF
13,TRBV6-1,TRBJ2-5,CASTPVGGETQYF
12,TRBV14,TRBJ1-1,CASSQFPGEAFF
15,TRBV6-2/TRBV6-3,TRBJ1-5,CASSPGEKGNQPQHF
13,TRBV10-3,TRBJ1-5,CAISGTDNQPQHF
13,TRBV20-1,TRBJ2-1,CSAPPTSYNEQFF
14,TRBV12-3/TRBV12-4,TRBJ2-1,CASSPRGPHNEQFF
12,TRBV12-3/TRBV12-4,TRBJ1-3,CASSLGPGAIYF
18,TRBV18,TRBJ2-2,CASSESTGSVAGTGELFF
15,TRBV3-1,TRBJ2-1,CASSRREGPYNEQFF
18,TRBV5-4,TRBJ2-6,CASSLVSASGTGANVLTF
15,TRBV7-3,TRBJ2-5,CASSPGGAFGETQYF
15,TRBV30,TRBJ1-6,CAWSVLARGDSPLHF
14,TRBV20-1,TRBJ2-7,CSARGSVRFYEQYF
13,TRBV3-1,TRBJ2-7,CASSFTRDYEQYF
14,TRBV7-8,TRBJ2-1,CASSLQYGRDRDFF
16,TRBV7-9,TRBJ2-3,CASSSPRGPRTDTQYF
15,TRBV5-4,TRBJ2-1,CASSLAAGGWNEQFF
14,TRBV7-2,TRBJ2-1,CASSLLRTRNEQFF
17,TRBV3-1,TRBJ2-1,CASSQDRGLAGSDEQFF
14,TRBV3-1,TRBJ2-7,CASSQGQGGYEQYF